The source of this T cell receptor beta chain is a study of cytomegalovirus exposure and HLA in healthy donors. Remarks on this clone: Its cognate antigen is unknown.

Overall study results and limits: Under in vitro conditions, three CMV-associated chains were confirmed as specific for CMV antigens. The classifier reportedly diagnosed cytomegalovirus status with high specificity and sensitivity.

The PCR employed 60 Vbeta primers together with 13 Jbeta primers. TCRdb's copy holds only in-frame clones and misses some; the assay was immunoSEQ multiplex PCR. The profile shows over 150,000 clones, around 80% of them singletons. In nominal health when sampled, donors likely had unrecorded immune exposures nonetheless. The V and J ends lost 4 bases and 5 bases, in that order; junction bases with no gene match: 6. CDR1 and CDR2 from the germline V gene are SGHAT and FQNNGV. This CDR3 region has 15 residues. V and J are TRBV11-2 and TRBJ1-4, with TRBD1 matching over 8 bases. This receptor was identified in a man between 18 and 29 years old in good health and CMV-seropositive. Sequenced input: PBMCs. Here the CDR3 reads CASSSTDRDNEKLFF. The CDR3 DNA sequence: TGTGCCAGCAGCTCGACGGACAGGGACAATGAAAAACTGTTTTTT.